This TCR beta chain stems from a study of blood T cell repertoires in COVID-19. Study summary: T cells, B-cell-depleted T cells, or PBMCs supplied cDNA or gDNA.

The repertoire was sequenced with immunoSEQ multiplex PCR; TCRdb's copy has only in-frame clones and lacks some. The data hold 300,000 or so clones, with 70% to 90% observed a single time. The count of this clone is one. The same CDR3 can be traced to other DNA sequences in this sample. Assignments of participants to cohorts depended upon their own reported clinical history. The sequence was obtained from a woman under 40 who had recovered from COVID-19. Source material: PBMCs or T cells enriched from blood (not recorded which).

CDR3 in amino acids: CASSRGGLNTEAFF. CDR3 sequence (DNA): TGCGCCAGCAGCAGGGGGGGATTGAACACTGAAGCTTTCTTT. This chain uses TRBV5-1 with TRBJ1-1; possibly TRBD1 for D (6 bases). Trimming pared 4 bases from V and 0 bases from J, leaving 10 bases between. The CDR3 loop spans 14 amino acids. Germline V CDR1 and CDR2: SGHRS, YFSETQ.